The 17 T cell receptor beta chains given below trace back to one sample, sequenced in a study of T cell repertoires in cytomegalovirus infection. Using its own MiXCR run on the reads, TCRdb lists one record per CDR3 protein. The table includes under 850,000 distinct CDR3 sequences, 35% detected once. Sample: PBMCs. The receptors come from a human donor in good health (CMV status not recorded). Some clones in this sample may be carry-over from other donors' samples.

The chain carries TRBV19 and TRBJ1-5, with no clear D. Trimming removed 1 base from V and 4 bases from J, with 14 bases in between. The CDR3 totals 16 residues. The germline V gene encodes CDR1 LNHDA and CDR2 SQIVND (reference sequence). CDR3 DNA sequence: TGTGCCAGTAGTATAGGTGACCGGTTGGGGAATCAGCCCCAGCATTTT. Its protein product is CASSIGDRLGNQPQHF.

The chain uses TRBV20-1 and TRBJ2-3, with 12 bases identical to TRBD2. This CDR3 region has 15 residues. The V gene's germline CDR1 is DFQATT and CDR2 SNEGSKA (reference sequence). V shed 6 bases, J shed 2 bases, and the junction held 6 bases outside the gene matches. This CDR3 is CSAMTSGGLTDTQYF. In DNA, the CDR3 is TGCAGTGCGATGACTAGCGGGGGACTCACAGATACGCAGTATTTT.

By its share, this clonotype is medium-sized. The rearrangement uses TRBV7-8 and TRBJ2-5; 10 positions agree with TRBD1. With V trimmed by 6 bases and J by 2 bases, 12 bases remained unmatched. Germline CDR1 and CDR2: SGHVS and FQNEAQ. The CDR3 is 17 amino acids. The CDR3 spells CASSRTGTGARQETQYF. The CDR3 coding sequence is TGTGCCAGCAGTAGGACGGGGACAGGGGCCAGACAAGAGACCCAGTACTTC.

The J gene is TRBJ1-2, the V gene TRBV6-1; the D is unclear. Per germline, CDR1 MNHNS and CDR2 SASEGT. The germline V and J ends were trimmed by 5 bases and 8 bases, with 18 bases remaining between them. The CDR3 loop spans 14 amino acids. The CDR3 region has the DNA TGTGCCAGCAGTCCTGGTGAAGGGTACGGCGGCTACACCTTC. Translated: CASSPGEGYGGYTF.

This clonotype showed up just a few times. The chain employs TRBV28 and TRBJ1-1, with 9 bases aligning to TRBD1. The CDR3 totals 14 residues. CDR1 and CDR2 (germline): MDHEN, SYDVKM. After removal of 7 bases from V and 3 bases from J, the junction contained 6 bases not matched to a gene. CDR3 nucleotides: TGTGCCAGCATTGACAGGGGGTCGGACACTGAAGCTTTCTTT. This translates into CASIDRGSDTEAFF. Full variable domain (rest looked up from reference TRBV28 and TRBJ1-1): DVKVTQSSRYLVKRTGEKVFLECVQDMDHENMFWYRQDPGLGLRLIYFSYDVKMKEKGDIPEGYSVSREKKERFSLILESASTNQTSMYLCASIDRGSDTEAFFGQGTRLTVV.

The J gene is TRBJ2-5, the V gene TRBV2; TRBD1 matches at 8 bases. V trimming: 7 bases; J trimming: 2 bases; junction bases outside the gene matches: 9. CDR3 length equals 15 residues. Per germline, CDR1 SNHLY and CDR2 FYNNEI. The DNA for the CDR3 is TGTGCCAGCACCCTGGGGAACAGGGGGCAAGAGACCCAGTACTTC. Protein: CASTLGNRGQETQYF. Combining the CDR3 with reference TRBV2 and TRBJ2-5 gives the whole variable domain EPEVTQTPSHQVTQMGQEVILRCVPISNHLYFYWYRQILGQKVEFLVSFYNNEISEKSEIFDDQFSVERPDGSNFTLKIRSTKLEDSAMYFCASTLGNRGQETQYFGPGTRLLVL.

In DNA, the CDR3 is TGCGCCAGCAGCCAAGTGCCTGGGGGGGGATTGTACGAGCAGTACTTC. This encodes CASSQVPGGGLYEQYF. This chain joins TRBV4-3 and TRBJ2-7; 7 nucleotides match TRBD2. This CDR3 has 16 residues. The germline gives CDR1 LGHNA, CDR2 YSLEER. Trimming at V came to 1 base and at J to 4 bases, leaving 10 bases not matched to a gene.

This clonotype was observed many times. The V call is TRBV7-9, the J call TRBJ2-7, with 8 bases that match TRBD2. The junction had 6 bases not matched to a gene; V was cut back by 6 bases and J by 5 bases. Germline V gives CDR1 SEHNR, CDR2 FQNEAQ (reference sequence). The CDR3 totals 13 residues. The chain's CDR3 is CASSHGGVDEQYF. CDR3 in DNA: TGTGCCAGCAGTCACGGGGGGGTCGACGAGCAGTACTTC.

This clonotype was detected a few times. One junction end does not reproduce the germline sequence, and a read error may be involved. The chain joins TRBV7-9 to TRBJ1-4; D gene ambiguous. The CDR3 extends over 12 amino acids. Per germline, CDR1 SEHNR and CDR2 FQNEAQ (reference sequence). DNA of the CDR3: TGTGCCAGCAGCTCCAAGGCCCCGGTTTTGGTTTTT. It translates to CASSSKAPVLVF.

This chain links TRBV10-3 with TRBJ2-3; the match to TRBD1 covers 8 bases. Germline V lookup: CDR1 ENHRY, CDR2 SYGVKD. J gave up 5 bases and V 6 bases, and 7 bases lay outside the gene matches. This CDR3 is built from 14 residues. CDR3 sequence: CAISPKTGVDTQYF. The DNA for the CDR3 is TGTGCCATCAGCCCCAAGACAGGGGTAGATACGCAGTATTTT.

This clonotype was recorded a few times. The chain uses TRBV7-6 and TRBJ1-2, with 12 bases matching TRBD1. Looked up from germline, CDR1 is SGHVS and CDR2 is FNYEAQ. This CDR3 spans 14 amino acids. V lost 1 base, J lost 14 bases, and 8 bases stayed unmatched. The CDR3 region has the DNA TGTGCCAGCAGCTTAGGGCGGGACAGGGGGCGTCAAACCTTC. This gives the protein CASSLGRDRGRQTF.

This chain joins TRBV12-3 or TRBV12-4 and TRBJ1-4; a possible D gene is TRBD1 (5 bases). The length of the CDR3 is 13 residues. Trimming left V 10 bases short and J 7 bases short, with 16 bases between. The CDR3 DNA reads as TGTGCCACCGGATCCACTGGGGGTGAAAAACTGTTTTTT. Its translation: CATGSTGGEKLFF.

In this sample, this clonotype turned up a few times. V is TRBV28 and J is TRBJ2-1; D uncertain. The CDR3 sequence is 18 residues long. Germline CDR1 MDHEN, CDR2 SYDVKM. Trimming stripped 1 base from V and 0 bases from J, with 16 bases between. The chain's CDR3 is CASSLSMDPKVSYNEQFF. CDR3 in DNA: TGTGCCAGCAGTTTATCGATGGATCCGAAAGTCTCCTACAATGAGCAGTTCTTC.

The CDR3 protein is CASSGTGNGEKLFF. Here the CDR3 DNA reads TGTGCCAGCAGTGGGACAGGGAATGGTGAAAAACTGTTTTTT. This chain joins TRBV2 and TRBJ1-4; 8 bases agree with TRBD1. The CDR3 is 14 residues long. J was trimmed by 7 bases and V by 4 bases; bases with no gene match: 5. The germline CDR1 and CDR2 sequences are SNHLY and FYNNEI.

In regard to this clonotype: This CDR3 is missing its conserved last phenylalanine or tryptophan, likely due to a read error. V usage is TRBV7-6 and J usage is TRBJ2-1; 8 positions match TRBD2. The CDR3 has 15 residues. The germline CDR1 and CDR2 sequences are SGHVS and FNYEAQ. The V gene end was trimmed by 0 bases and the J gene end by 3 bases; junction bases not matched to a gene: 1. CDR3 residues: CASSLATSGYNEQFL. The CDR3 region has the DNA TGTGCCAGCAGCTTAGCTACTAGCGGCTACAATGAGCAGTTCTTA.

The genes are TRBV3-1 and TRBJ2-2, with unresolved D. The germline V and J ends were trimmed by 4 bases and 5 bases, with 14 bases remaining between them. This CDR3 has 15 amino acids. Germline V gives CDR1 LGHDT, CDR2 YNNKEL (reference sequence). CDR3 coding DNA: TGTGCCAGCAGCCCCTTCTTGGACGGGACCGGGGAGCTGTTTTTT. Translation: CASSPFLDGTGELFF.

The CDR3 bases are TGTGCCACCAGAAGATCGGGTATCATGAACACTGAAGCTTTCTTT. Protein: CATRRSGIMNTEAFF. The chain carries TRBV15 and TRBJ1-1; D unclear. The V and J ends lost 6 bases and 0 bases respectively, with 14 bases between them. From germline, CDR1 is LNHNV and CDR2 YYDKDF (reference sequence). CDR3 length: 15 amino acids.